The 9 T cell receptor beta chains presented below share a single source sample, sequenced in a study of blood T cell repertoires in COVID-19. Profiling relied on immunoSEQ multiplex PCR, and the TCRdb table lists in-frame clones only, not all of them. Found here are about 280,000 clones, roughly 90% of them singletons; the top ten hold roughly 12%. The sample comprised peripheral blood. The receptors were sampled from a woman younger than 45 with COVID-19, enrolled during active disease.

The chain has TRBV9 and TRBJ2-1; TRBD2 matches at 11 bases. Trimming cost V 0 bases and J 9 bases; bases outside gene matches: 5. Germline V gene data show CDR1 as SGDLS and CDR2 as YYNGEE. This CDR3 has 15 residues. This CDR3 is CASSVGAGTSGEQFF. Written as DNA, the CDR3 is TGTGCCAGCAGCGTAGGGGCCGGGACTAGCGGTGAGCAGTTCTTC. The full variable domain, its missing parts supplied by reference TRBV9 and TRBJ2-1, is DSGVTQTPKHLITATGQRVTLRCSPRSGDLSVYWYQQSLDQGLQFLIQYYNGEERAKGNILERFSAQQFPDLHSELNLSSLELGDSALYFCASSVGAGTSGEQFFGPGTRLTVL.

The rearrangement joins TRBV30 to TRBJ2-7; weak D call: TRBD1 (5 bases). V shed 0 bases and J shed 0 bases, with 6 bases lying between them. This CDR3 comprises 13 residues. Germline lookup yields CDR1 GTSNPN and CDR2 SVGIG (reference sequence). The CDR3 loop is CAWSVDISYEQYF. Here the CDR3 DNA reads TGTGCCTGGAGTGTGGACATCTCCTACGAGCAGTACTTC.

The V and J genes are TRBV18 and TRBJ2-2; D call uncertain. Germline values: CDR1 KGHSH, CDR2 LQKENI. V was cut by 6 bases and J by 7 bases, with 9 bases left in between. There are 12 residues in the CDR3. The DNA for the CDR3 is TGTGCCAGCTCCATGTCAGACGGGGAGCTGTTTTTT. Its protein is CASSMSDGELFF.

This chain joins TRBV3-1 (or the pseudogene TRBV3-2) and TRBJ2-7; TRBD2 matches 9 bases. This CDR3 region has 15 residues. V shed 4 bases and J 7 bases; nucleotides not matched to a gene: 11. The germline gives CDR1 LGHDT, CDR2 YNNKEL (reference sequence). The CDR3 loop reads CASSPTGTSKREQYF. The CDR3 region has the DNA TGTGCCAGCAGCCCGACCGGGACTAGCAAGCGGGAGCAGTACTTC.

This sequence joins TRBV5-5 and TRBJ2-7; 7 positions match TRBD1. Trimming took 6 bases from V and 2 from J; bases not matched to a gene: 8. The CDR3 contains 14 residues. The germline V gene has CDR1 SGHKS and CDR2 YYEKEE (reference sequence). The CDR3 coding sequence is TGTGCCAGCACCGCAACAGGGGCGGCCTACGAGCAGTACTTC. Protein sequence: CASTATGAAYEQYF. Full variable domain (rest looked up from reference TRBV5-5 and TRBJ2-7): DAGVTQSPTHLIKTRGQQVTLRCSPISGHKSVSWYQQVLGQGPQFIFQYYEKEERGRGNFPDRFSARQFPNYSSELNVNALLLGDSALYLCASTATGAAYEQYFGPGTRLTVT.

The rearrangement uses TRBV12-5 and TRBJ1-2; possibly TRBD1 for D (6 bases). Trimming pared 3 bases from V and 0 bases from J, leaving 11 bases between. There are 15 residues in the CDR3. Per germline, CDR1 LGHNT and CDR2 FRNRAP. The CDR3 DNA is TGTGCTAGTGGTTTTGGGACAAACCCTAACTATGGCTACACCTTC. This encodes CASGFGTNPNYGYTF.

This chain joins TRBV28 and TRBJ2-7, with D perhaps TRBD1 (7 bases). V lost 5 bases and J 9 bases, leaving 17 bases between the germline ends. The length of the CDR3 is 13 residues. CDR1 and CDR2 (germline): MDHEN, SYDVKM. DNA of the CDR3: TGTGCCAGCAGTCTCAACCTCCAGGGGGGGCAGTACTTC. This codes for CASSLNLQGGQYF.

The V and J genes are TRBV19 and TRBJ1-1; no clear D gene. Trimming took 6 bases from V and 1 from J, leaving 12 bases between them. Looked up from germline, CDR1 is LNHDA and CDR2 is SQIVND (reference sequence). The length of the CDR3 is 14 residues. The CDR3 coding sequence is TGTGCCAGTAGCCCGCTATCGAGGAACACTGAAGCTTTCTTT. Translated, it gives CASSPLSRNTEAFF.

This chain joins TRBV2 and TRBJ1-1, with 9 bases that match TRBD1. This CDR3 region has 13 residues. The germline gives CDR1 SNHLY, CDR2 FYNNEI. J was trimmed by 6 bases and V by 4 bases; bases with no gene match: 3. The CDR3 bases are TGTGCCAGCAGTGGGGACAGGGTCGCTGAAGCTTTCTTT. Translated: CASSGDRVAEAFF.